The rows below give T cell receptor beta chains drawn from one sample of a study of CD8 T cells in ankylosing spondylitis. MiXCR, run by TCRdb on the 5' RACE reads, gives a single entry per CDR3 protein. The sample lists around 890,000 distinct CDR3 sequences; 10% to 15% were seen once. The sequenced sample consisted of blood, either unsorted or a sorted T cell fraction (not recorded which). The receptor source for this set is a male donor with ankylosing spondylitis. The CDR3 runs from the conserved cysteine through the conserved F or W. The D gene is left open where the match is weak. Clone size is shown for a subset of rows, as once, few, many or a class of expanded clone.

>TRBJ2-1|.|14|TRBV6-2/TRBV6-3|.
CASSSRTDRAEQFF
TGTGCCAGCAGTTCCAGGACAGATCGAGCTGAGCAGTTCTTC
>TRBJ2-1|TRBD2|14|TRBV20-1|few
CSTFRLAGNNEQFF
TGCAGTACCTTTCGACTAGCGGGGAACAATGAGCAGTTCTTC
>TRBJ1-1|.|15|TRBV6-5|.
CASSYSEWTATEAFF
TGTGCCAGCAGTTACTCTGAATGGACAGCCACTGAAGCTTTCTTT
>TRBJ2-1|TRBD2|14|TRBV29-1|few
CSGTGTSPGNEQFF
TGCAGCGGTACCGGGACTAGTCCGGGCAATGAGCAGTTCTTC
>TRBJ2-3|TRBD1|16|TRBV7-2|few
CASSLGQGMDTDTQYF
TGTGCCAGCAGCTTGGGACAGGGAATGGATACAGATACGCAGTATTTT
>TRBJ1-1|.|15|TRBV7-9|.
CASSSRAPPAGEAFF
TGTGCCAGCAGCTCCCGCGCTCCTCCGGCAGGGGAAGCTTTCTTT
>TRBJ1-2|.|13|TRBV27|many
CASSPRTAYGYTF
TGTGCCAGCAGTCCTCGGACAGCCTATGGCTACACCTTC
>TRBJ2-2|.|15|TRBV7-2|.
CASSSGSTIPGELFF
TGTGCCAGCAGCTCGGGATCCACGATACCCGGGGAGCTGTTTTTT
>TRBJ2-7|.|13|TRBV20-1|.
CSAGREFFYEQYF
TGCAGTGCGGGCCGGGAATTCTTCTACGAGCAGTACTTC
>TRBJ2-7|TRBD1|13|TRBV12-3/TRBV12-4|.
CASSLQGAHEQYF
TGTGCCAGCAGTTTGCAGGGGGCCCACGAGCAGTACTTC
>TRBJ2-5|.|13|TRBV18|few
CASITGSEETQYF
TGTGCCAGCATAACGGGAAGCGAAGAGACCCAGTACTTC
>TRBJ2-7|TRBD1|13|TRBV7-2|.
CASTRDRLYEQYF
TGTGCCAGCACCCGGGACAGGCTCTACGAGCAGTACTTC
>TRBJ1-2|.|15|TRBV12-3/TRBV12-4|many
CASSPHMGLNYGYTF
TGTGCCAGCAGCCCCCACATGGGGCTTAACTATGGCTACACCTTC
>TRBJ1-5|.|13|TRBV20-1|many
CSQSAGGNQPQHF
TGCAGTCAGTCCGCGGGTGGGAATCAGCCCCAGCATTTT
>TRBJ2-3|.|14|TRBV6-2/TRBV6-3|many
CASRDGLITDTQYF
TGTGCCAGCAGGGACGGACTAATCACAGATACGCAGTATTTT
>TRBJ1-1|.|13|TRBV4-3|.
CASSQEDGGRAFF
TGCGCCAGCAGCCAAGAAGATGGAGGGCGGGCTTTCTTT
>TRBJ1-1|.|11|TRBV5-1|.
CASRSPTEAFF
TGCGCCAGCAGGTCCCCCACTGAAGCTTTCTTT
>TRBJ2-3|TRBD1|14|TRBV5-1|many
CASSPTGNSDTQYF
TGCGCCAGCAGCCCGACAGGGAATTCAGATACGCAGTATTTT
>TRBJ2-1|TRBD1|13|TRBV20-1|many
CSLGQGRYNEQFF
TGCAGTCTAGGACAGGGGCGCTACAATGAGCAGTTCTTC
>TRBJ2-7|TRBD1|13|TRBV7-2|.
CASSTATGYEQYF
TGTGCCAGCAGCACCGCGACAGGGTACGAGCAGTACTTC
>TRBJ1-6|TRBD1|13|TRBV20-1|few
CSGGQGFNSPLHF
TGCAGTGGGGGACAGGGGTTCAATTCACCCCTCCACTTT
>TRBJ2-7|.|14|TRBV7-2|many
CASSLGQGGTEQYF
TGTGCCAGCAGCTTAGGGCAGGGGGGGACCGAGCAGTACTTC
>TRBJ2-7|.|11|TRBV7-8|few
CASSMSNEQYF
TGTGCCAGCAGCATGTCCAACGAGCAGTACTTC
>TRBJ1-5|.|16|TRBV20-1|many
CSARDRGGSSNQPQHF
TGCAGTGCTAGAGATCGCGGGGGATCTAGCAATCAGCCCCAGCATTTT
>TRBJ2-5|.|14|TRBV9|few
CASSVVAEQETQYF
TGTGCCAGCAGCGTAGTGGCGGAACAAGAGACCCAGTACTTC
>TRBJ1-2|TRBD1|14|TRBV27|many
CASSPLGTEYGYTF
TGTGCCAGCAGTCCCTTAGGGACAGAGTATGGCTACACCTTC
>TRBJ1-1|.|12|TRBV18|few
CASSSTELEAFF
TGTGCCAGCTCATCGACCGAGCTTGAGGCTTTCTTT
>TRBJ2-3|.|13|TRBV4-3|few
CASSQEDVDTQYF
TGCGCCAGCAGCCAAGAAGATGTAGATACGCAGTATTTT
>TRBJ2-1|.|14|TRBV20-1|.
CSAKDSIGYNEQFF
TGCAGTGCTAAAGACAGCATCGGCTACAATGAGCAGTTCTTC
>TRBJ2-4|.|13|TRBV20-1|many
CSARDHRGNIQYF
TGCAGTGCTAGAGATCACAGAGGAAACATTCAGTACTTC
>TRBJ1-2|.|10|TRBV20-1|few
CSAYRNGYTF
TGCAGTGCCTATCGGAACGGCTACACCTTC
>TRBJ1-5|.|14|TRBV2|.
CASSMGRGGQPQHF
TGTGCCAGCAGCATGGGTAGGGGAGGCCAGCCCCAGCATTTT
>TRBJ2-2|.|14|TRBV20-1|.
CSAISDYNTGELFF
TGCAGTGCTATATCTGACTATAACACCGGGGAGCTGTTTTTT
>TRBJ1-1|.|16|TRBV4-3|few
CASSGFGRGGDTEAFF
TGCGCCAGCAGCGGATTTGGGAGGGGAGGGGACACTGAAGCTTTCTTT
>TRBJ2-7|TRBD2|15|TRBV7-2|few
CASSLGLAYSYEQYF
TGTGCCAGCAGCTTAGGACTAGCGTACTCCTACGAGCAGTACTTC
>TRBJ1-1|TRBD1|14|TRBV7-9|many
CASSKRGRNTEAFF
TGTGCCAGCAGTAAGAGGGGGCGGAACACTGAAGCTTTCTTT
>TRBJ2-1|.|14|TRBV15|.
CATSRDPPGREQFF
TGTGCCACCAGCAGAGACCCCCCAGGAAGAGAGCAGTTCTTC
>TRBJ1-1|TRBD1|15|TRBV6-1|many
CASSLVQTGASEAFF
TGTGCCAGCAGTCTTGTGCAGACAGGGGCGAGTGAAGCTTTCTTT
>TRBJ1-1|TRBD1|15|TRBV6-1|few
CASSPPSGQGSEAFF
TGTGCCAGCAGTCCCCCCTCGGGACAGGGCTCTGAAGCTTTCTTT
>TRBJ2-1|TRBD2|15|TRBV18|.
CASSPFSGSYNEQFF
TGTGCCAGCTCACCCTTTAGCGGGTCCTACAATGAGCAGTTCTTC
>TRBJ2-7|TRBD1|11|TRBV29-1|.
CSVGQGGEQYF
TGCAGCGTCGGACAGGGCGGGGAGCAGTACTTC
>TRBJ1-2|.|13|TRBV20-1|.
CSARAGKGYGYTF
TGCAGTGCTAGGGCGGGGAAAGGCTATGGCTACACCTTC
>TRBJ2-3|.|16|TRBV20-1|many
CSARDQFGVSTDTQYF
TGCAGTGCTAGAGATCAGTTTGGGGTTAGCACAGATACGCAGTATTTT
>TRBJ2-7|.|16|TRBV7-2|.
CASSLVLVGLSYEQYF
TGTGCCAGCAGCTTAGTGTTGGTAGGGCTCTCCTACGAGCAGTACTTC
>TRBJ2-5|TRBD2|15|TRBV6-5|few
CASSSLTSGENTQYF
TGTGCCAGCAGTTCCTTGACTAGCGGGGAGAATACCCAGTACTTC
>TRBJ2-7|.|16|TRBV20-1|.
CSARGGFYGARYEQYF
TGCAGTGCTAGAGGAGGATTTTACGGGGCCCGCTACGAGCAGTACTTC
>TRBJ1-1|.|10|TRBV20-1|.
CSAISTEAFF
TGCAGTGCTATAAGCACTGAAGCTTTCTTT
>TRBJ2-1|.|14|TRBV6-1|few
CASAETFPYNEQFF
TGTGCCAGCGCCGAAACCTTCCCCTACAATGAGCAGTTCTTC